This T cell receptor (beta chain) was sequenced for a study of shared clonotypes between healthy human individuals. The wider study: With ages of 18 to 49, the donors were a couple of women and a few men.

The V gene's germline CDR1 is SNHLY and CDR2 FYNNEI. V lost 4 bases to trimming and J lost 6 bases; unmatched junction nucleotides: 2. The CDR3 extends over 14 amino acids. Donors were Caucasian adults residing in Nashville, Tennessee, USA. Turning to this clone: Its antigen is still unknown.

Generated by immunoSEQ multiplex PCR, the TCRdb table keeps only in-frame clones and is missing some. The table shows around 1.5 million clones, with around 98% occurring only once. Study results and limitations: Clonotypes not shared had lower generation probabilities than those common to all four donors.

The chain has TRBV2 and TRBJ2-3, with 12 bases identical to TRBD1. The clonotype originates from a man aged 25-45 years in good health. Material for sequencing was naive CD4+ T cells sorted from blood. Subset of the sample: CD45RA+ positively selected. CDR3 sequence: CASSGDRGQDTQYF. DNA of the CDR3: TGTGCCAGCAGTGGGGACAGGGGGCAGGATACGCAGTATTTT.